One and the same sample provided the 13 T cell receptor beta chains below, sequenced in a study of blood T cell repertoires in COVID-19. Using immunoSEQ multiplex PCR, the repertoire was profiled, and TCRdb retains in-frame clones only, with some absent. The profile shows 100,000 or so clones, around 83% of them singletons. Sequencing was done on a sample of peripheral blood. The receptors here all came from a human donor in a cohort sampled during active COVID-19.

The rearrangement uses TRBV5-1 and TRBJ1-1, with 7 bases lining up with TRBD1. With V trimmed by 4 bases and J by 3 bases, 12 bases remained unmatched. The germline V gene encodes CDR1 SGHRS and CDR2 YFSETQ. This CDR3 has 16 amino acids. CDR3 nucleotide sequence: TGCGCCAGCAGCCCTGTGACAGGGATCCTTTACACTGAAGCTTTCTTT. This sequence encodes CASSPVTGILYTEAFF.

The chain combines TRBV6-5 with TRBJ1-1; 9 bases are a match to TRBD1. Germline trimming cut 6 bases from V and 3 bases from J; bases unmatched to any gene: 2. The CDR3 runs 13 residues. CDR1 and CDR2 from the germline V gene are MNHEY and SVGAGI. CDR3 bases: TGTGCCAGCAGCCGGACAGGGGACACTGAAGCTTTCTTT. This sequence encodes CASSRTGDTEAFF.

The gene calls are TRBV4-1 and TRBJ2-5; 7 bases fit TRBD2. From germline, CDR1 is MGHRA and CDR2 YSYEKL. With 1 base clipped from V and 5 bases from J, the junction kept 1 base outside the gene matches. The CDR3 contains 13 residues. The CDR3 bases are TGCGCCAGCAGCCAAGTGGGGGGGGAGACCCAGTACTTC. It encodes CASSQVGGETQYF.

The DNA of the CDR3 is TGTGCCTGGATTGTAGGGGGGAACACTGAAGCTTTCTTT. This encodes CAWIVGGNTEAFF. V usage is TRBV30 and J usage is TRBJ1-1, with D possibly matching TRBD1 (6 bases). V dropped 4 bases and J dropped 1 base, with 10 bases sitting between them. CDR1 and CDR2 (germline): GTSNPN, SVGIG (reference sequence). The CDR3 sequence is 13 residues long.

The rearrangement joins TRBV7-2 to TRBJ2-5; 10 nucleotides agree with TRBD2. V lost 0 bases to trimming and J lost 3 bases; unmatched junction nucleotides: 4. This CDR3 comprises 16 residues. Per germline, CDR1 SGHTA and CDR2 FQGNSA. The CDR3 is CASSLASGGAKETQYF. The CDR3 DNA reads as TGTGCCAGCAGCTTAGCCAGCGGGGGGGCGAAAGAGACCCAGTACTTC.

This chain links TRBV9 with TRBJ2-7; no clear D. The V gene lost 4 bases and the J gene lost 3 bases, with 11 bases spanning the gap. This CDR3 has 13 amino acids. Germline CDR1 is SGDLS and CDR2 is YYNGEE. The CDR3 sequence is CASSSPHNYEQYF. DNA for the CDR3: TGTGCCAGCAGCTCTCCACACAACTACGAGCAGTACTTC.

The chain employs TRBV14 and TRBJ2-7, with TRBD1 matching over 8 bases. There are 15 residues in the CDR3. V dropped 4 bases and J dropped 2; count of bases not matched to a gene: 7. Germline V CDR1 and CDR2: SGHDN, FVKESK. This CDR3 is CASSLSKQGAYEQYF. CDR3 nucleotides: TGTGCCAGCAGCCTAAGTAAACAGGGGGCCTACGAGCAGTACTTC.

This clone was picked up a small number of times. The chain uses TRBV10-2 and TRBJ2-2, with TRBD1 matching over 12 bases. The CDR3 loop spans 21 amino acids. V trimming: 6 bases; J trimming: 1 base; junction bases outside the gene matches: 18. Germline CDR1 reads WSHSY; CDR2 reads SAAADI. CDR3 protein: CASRTLGTGGVEGRNTGELFF. For the CDR3, the DNA is TGCGCCAGCAGGACGCTGGGGACAGGGGGCGTTGAAGGCCGGAACACCGGGGAGCTGTTTTTT.

The gene calls are TRBV24-1 and TRBJ2-3; 11 bases are shared with TRBD2. Trimming took 2 bases from V and 4 from J; bases not matched to a gene: 4. Germline V CDR1 and CDR2: KGHDR, SFDVKD. The CDR3 loop spans 16 amino acids. The CDR3: CATSDYSGGAADTQYF. CDR3 DNA: TGTGCCACCAGTGATTATAGCGGGGGGGCCGCAGATACGCAGTATTTT.

The rearrangement links TRBV7-3 to TRBJ2-1, with 8 bases fitting TRBD1. J was trimmed by 3 bases and V by 5 bases; bases with no gene match: 6. The length of the CDR3 is 15 residues. In germline, CDR1 is SGHTA, CDR2 FQGTGA. The CDR3 DNA follows: TGTGCCAGCAGCCCGCAGGGGGCAGGCTACAATGAGCAGTTCTTC. Translation gives CASSPQGAGYNEQFF.

The V and J genes are TRBV18 and TRBJ2-1, with 9 bases fitting TRBD2. This CDR3 contains 15 residues. Germline lookup yields CDR1 KGHSH and CDR2 LQKENI. Germline trimming cut 4 bases from V and 4 bases from J; bases unmatched to any gene: 5. CDR3 in DNA: TGTGCCAGCTCACTTGCGGGAGGGCTATACAATGAGCAGTTCTTC. Translated, it gives CASSLAGGLYNEQFF.

This clone was observed once. V usage is TRBV7-9 and J usage is TRBJ1-2; D is perhaps TRBD1 (5 bases). CDR1 and CDR2 (germline): SEHNR, FQNEAQ (reference sequence). V lost 0 bases and J lost 8, with 13 bases in between. This CDR3 spans 14 amino acids. The CDR3 nucleotides are TGTGCCAGCAGCTTAGCTGCAGGGAGGGAGGGCTACACCTTC. It translates to CASSLAAGREGYTF.

The rearrangement joins TRBV10-3 to TRBJ1-6; D uncertain. In germline, CDR1 is ENHRY, CDR2 SYGVKD. This CDR3 has 19 residues. V gave up 3 bases and J gave up 5 bases, with 23 bases separating them. The CDR3 DNA reads as TGTGCCATCAGTGAATCGGTGCGGCAGACCTCTTCGGATAATTCACCCCTCCACTTT. Translated: CAISESVRQTSSDNSPLHF.